These 9 T cell receptor beta chains originate from one sample sequenced in a study of vaccination effects on CD4 cells after COVID-19 (dated by TCRdb to 2022 to 2024). In the ViraFEST assay, PBMC were stimulated with viral peptide pools, and antigen-specific CD4+ T cell clonotypes were then identified by expansion using TCR sequencing. After 10 days of culture, CD4+ T cells were isolated with the EasySep CD4+ T cell isolation kit. Participants received two doses of either the BNT162b2 or the mRNA-1273 mRNA SARS-CoV-2 vaccine. Library generation was performed with the immunoSEQ multiplex PCR assay. TCRdb stores this immuneACCESS table with in-frame sequences only. Part of the clones is absent; in the studies checked, under half of the shortfall reflects unresolved V genes, and no reason is known for the rest. The sample profile shows 25,000 to 30,000 clones; 65% to 80% of them were found once. The ten largest clones take up 7% to 9.5% of the sample.

These receptors' antigens are unknown. The material was CD4+ T cells from PBMCs cultured with HCoV-NL63 spike peptides, obtained after COVID-19 vaccination. In light of the paper, this sample's cell subset or site label describes: HCoV-NL63 spike overlapping peptide pool stimulation. These receptor sequences come from a human donor who received a COVID-19 vaccine.

V gene TRBV21-1 combines with J gene TRBJ2-2. TRBV21-1 is classified as a pseudogene. The length of the CDR3 is 12 residues. CDR3 amino acids: CASSKRTGELFF. The CDR3 DNA sequence: TGTGCCAGCAGCAAAAGAACCGGGGAGCTGTTTTTT.

The gene calls are TRBV9 and TRBJ2-5; TRBD1 agrees at 10 bases. Germline CDR1 reads SGDLS; CDR2 reads YYNGEE. Germline trimming cut 2 bases from V and 5 bases from J; bases unmatched to any gene: 9. The CDR3 runs 16 residues. The CDR3 DNA follows: TGTGCCAGCAGCGTCTCCGGGACAGGGGCTTGGGAGACCCAGTACTTC. Protein: CASSVSGTGAWETQYF.

The chain employs TRBV2 and TRBJ2-1, with 11 bases lining up with TRBD2. In germline, CDR1 is SNHLY, CDR2 FYNNEI. The CDR3 covers 15 residues. Trimming at V came to 4 bases and at J to 15 bases, leaving 14 bases not matched to a gene. The CDR3 nucleotides read TGTGCCAGCAGTGGATTAGCGGGAGGGCGGTCTTCTGGGTTCTTC. Its protein product is CASSGLAGGRSSGFF. Together with reference TRBV2 and TRBJ2-1, the CDR3 gives the full variable domain: EPEVTQTPSHQVTQMGQEVILRCVPISNHLYFYWYRQILGQKVEFLVSFYNNEISEKSEIFDDQFSVERPDGSNFTLKIRSTKLEDSAMYFCASSGLAGGRSSGFFGPGTRLTVL.

This chain connects TRBV6-5 to TRBJ2-3, with TRBD1 as a possible D gene (6 bases). Trimming left V 2 bases short and J 3 bases short, with 12 bases between. This CDR3 is built from 15 residues. Germline V gene sequence: CDR1 MNHEY, CDR2 SVGAGI. CDR3 coding DNA: TGTGCCAGCAGTTACAGGGGGTGGAAGACAGATACGCAGTATTTT. It yields the protein CASSYRGWKTDTQYF.

The V call is TRBV5-1, the J call TRBJ2-3, with TRBD2 identical over 7 bases. Germline CDR1 reads SGHRS; CDR2 reads YFSETQ. The CDR3 consists of 16 residues. Unmatched junction bases numbered 9, after V lost 4 bases and J lost 1 base. The CDR3 nucleotides are TGCGCCAGCAGCACTGGAGCGAGCGGGGGCACAGATACGCAGTATTTT. It yields the protein CASSTGASGGTDTQYF.

The chain joins TRBV12-5 to TRBJ2-7; tentatively, D is TRBD1 or TRBD2 (6 bases each). Looked up from germline, CDR1 is LGHNT and CDR2 is FRNRAP. V gave up 5 bases and J gave up 1 base, with 15 bases separating them. The CDR3 loop spans 15 amino acids. CDR3 DNA: TGTGCTAGTGGTCCCCCTGGGGGGACATCCTACGAGCAGTACTTC. Amino acids: CASGPPGGTSYEQYF.

The V call is TRBV24-1, the J call TRBJ1-2; no clear D. The CDR3 sequence is 13 residues long. Germline CDR1 is KGHDR and CDR2 is SFDVKD. V was shortened by 3 bases and J by 5 bases, with 9 bases between the two germline ends. CDR3 region: CATSDGPQYGYTF. DNA for the CDR3: TGTGCCACCAGTGATGGACCACAGTATGGCTACACCTTC.

V usage is TRBV5-8 and J usage is TRBJ1-3; D remains unclear. The CDR3 has 17 amino acids. The germline V gene encodes CDR1 SGHTS and CDR2 YDEGEE. V shed 0 bases and J shed 2 bases, with 15 bases lying between them. The CDR3 DNA is TGTGCCAGCAGCTTGGTCAGCACTCCCCGGGCTGGAAACACCATATATTTT. Translated: CASSLVSTPRAGNTIYF.

The V call is TRBV11-2, the J call TRBJ2-5, with D tentatively TRBD2 (7 bases). The ends were cut back, 6 bases at V and 4 bases at J, with 21 bases in the middle. The CDR3 contains 16 residues. Germline V gives CDR1 SGHAT, CDR2 FQNNGV. The CDR3 DNA reads as TGTGCCAGCAGTCCCCGGGGGGACAAGGTAGCAGAGACCCAGTACTTC. It translates to CASSPRGDKVAETQYF.